A selection of T cell receptor beta chains follows, all from one sample in a study of blood T cell repertoires in COVID-19. Data came from immunoSEQ multiplex PCR; TCRdb stores just in-frame clones and leaves some out. This table holds approximately 150,000 clones, 70% to 80% found once. The sequenced material came from PBMCs or T cells enriched from blood (not recorded which). The receptor set was obtained from a woman between 70 and 85 years old in a cohort exposed to, infected with or recovered from COVID-19 (not recorded which). The conserved cysteine and the conserved F or W are not part of the CDR3 here. D genes are given only for firm matches.

-	TRBV11-2	TRBJ1-1	ASSLTFLGTEAF
TRBD2	TRBV7-9	TRBJ2-5	ASSFRTSGRSQETQY
TRBD2	TRBV4-2	TRBJ2-4	ASSHFPLAENIQY
TRBD1	TRBV7-3	TRBJ2-6	ASSTDRTSGANVLT
-	TRBV5-4	TRBJ1-3	ASSAGGWGAGNTIY
-	TRBV4-1	TRBJ1-6	ASSPVRNSPLH
TRBD2	TRBV2	TRBJ2-7	ASSVGTSGSNEQY
TRBD2	TRBV24-1	TRBJ2-3	ATSDPSGAGNTQY
TRBD1	TRBV27	TRBJ1-6	ASKGQGATPLH
TRBD1	TRBV7-9	TRBJ1-4	ASSPQGGDEKLF
-	TRBV5-1	TRBJ2-3	ASSFTENTDTQY
-	TRBV3-1/TRBV3-2	TRBJ2-7	ASSPSPRSVYEQY
-	TRBV6-4	TRBJ1-4	ASSELPGQGSQKLF
-	TRBV7-9	TRBJ1-2	ASSSPGRGNYGYT
TRBD2	TRBV24-1	TRBJ2-2	ATSDRSGSWSTGELF
-	TRBV19	TRBJ1-5	ASSIARGRQPQH
TRBD2	TRBV6-1	TRBJ2-5	ASSEGTSGRETQY
TRBD2	TRBV2	TRBJ2-5	ASSDSGLAGPETQY
TRBD1	TRBV5-1	TRBJ2-7	ASSLDGQGGEQY
TRBD1	TRBV3-1/TRBV3-2	TRBJ1-2	ASSYPGQGAWGYT
-	TRBV11-3	TRBJ2-1	ASSFRGSSYNEQF
TRBD1	TRBV11-3	TRBJ1-4	ASSLGTGGEGKLF
TRBD1	TRBV5-4	TRBJ2-2	ASSLAPLIAGGTGELF
-	TRBV28	TRBJ2-3	ASSSPRDGADTQY
TRBD1	TRBV11-2	TRBJ2-1	ASSQGQGTAGSYNEQF
-	TRBV9	TRBJ2-5	ASSDRDYQETQY
-	TRBV15	TRBJ2-7	ATSREIQGTYEQY
TRBD1	TRBV7-2	TRBJ2-5	ASSVQGQQETQY
-	TRBV7-3	TRBJ2-1	ASSSGSSYEQF
TRBD1	TRBV2	TRBJ2-5	ASSGRDRGRETQY
TRBD2	TRBV7-2	TRBJ2-2	ASRGGTSEAGELF
-	TRBV5-1	TRBJ2-1	ASSPQEGSSYNEQF
TRBD1	TRBV7-9	TRBJ2-2	ASSYRQGRANTGELF